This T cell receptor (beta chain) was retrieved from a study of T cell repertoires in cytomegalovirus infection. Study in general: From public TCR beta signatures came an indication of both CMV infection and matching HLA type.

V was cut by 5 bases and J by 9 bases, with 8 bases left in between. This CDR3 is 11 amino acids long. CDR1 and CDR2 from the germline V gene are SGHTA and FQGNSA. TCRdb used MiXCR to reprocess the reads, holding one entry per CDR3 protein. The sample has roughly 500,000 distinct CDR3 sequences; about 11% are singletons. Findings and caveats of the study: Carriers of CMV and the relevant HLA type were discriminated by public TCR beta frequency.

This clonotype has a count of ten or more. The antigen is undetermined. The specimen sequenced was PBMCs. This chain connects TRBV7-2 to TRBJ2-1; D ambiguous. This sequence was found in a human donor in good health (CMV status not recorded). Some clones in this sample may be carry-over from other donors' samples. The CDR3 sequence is CASSRDIEQFF. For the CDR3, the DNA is TGTGCCAGCAGCCGAGACATTGAGCAGTTCTTC. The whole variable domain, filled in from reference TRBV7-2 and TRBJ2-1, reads GAGVSQSPSNKVTEKGKDVELRCDPISGHTALYWYRQSLGQGLEFLIYFQGNSAPDKSGLPSDRFSAERTGGSVSTLTIQRTQQEDSAVYLCASSRDIEQFFGPGTRLTVL.